This TCR beta chain was identified during a study of blood T cell repertoires in COVID-19. The wider study: The origin of the acute and convalescent COVID-19 samples was the United States, Italy and Spain.

As handled by the study authors: Estimation of nucleated cell counts was performed using reference gene primer amplification. Clones were read by immunoSEQ multiplex PCR, and TCRdb kept only the in-frame ones, dropping some. That table gives V, J and clone size, and the DNA gave D and trimming. The table lists 120,000 to 150,000 clones, over 75% of them singletons. This clone has a handful of counts. The CDR3 runs 11 residues. CDR1 DFQATT and CDR2 SNEGSKA come from the germline V gene (reference sequence). Trimming removed 6 bases from V and 3 bases from J, with 8 bases in between. This chain connects TRBV20-1 to TRBJ1-1; D unresolved. Input material: peripheral blood. The sequence came from a man in his forties or fifties with acute or convalescent COVID-19. The CDR3 spells CSASRYTEAFF. The CDR3 coding sequence is TGCAGTGCGAGCAGGTACACTGAAGCTTTCTTT.